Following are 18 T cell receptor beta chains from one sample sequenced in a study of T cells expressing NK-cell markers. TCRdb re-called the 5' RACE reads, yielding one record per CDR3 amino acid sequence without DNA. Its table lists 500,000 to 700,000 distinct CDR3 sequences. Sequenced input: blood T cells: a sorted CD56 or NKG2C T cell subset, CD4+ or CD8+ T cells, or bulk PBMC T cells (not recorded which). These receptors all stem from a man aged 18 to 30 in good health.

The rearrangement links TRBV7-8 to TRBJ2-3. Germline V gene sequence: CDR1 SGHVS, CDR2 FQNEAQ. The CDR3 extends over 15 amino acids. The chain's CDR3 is CASKLRRLSTDTQYF.

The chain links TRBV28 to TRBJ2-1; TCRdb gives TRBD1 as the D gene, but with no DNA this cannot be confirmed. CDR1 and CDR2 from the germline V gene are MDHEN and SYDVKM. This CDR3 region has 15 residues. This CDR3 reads CASRYDGTTLNEQFF.

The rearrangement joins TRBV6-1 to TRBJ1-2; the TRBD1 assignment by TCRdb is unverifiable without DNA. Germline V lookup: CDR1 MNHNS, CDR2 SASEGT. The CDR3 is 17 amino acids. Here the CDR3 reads CASRGLEGQGGYYGYTF.

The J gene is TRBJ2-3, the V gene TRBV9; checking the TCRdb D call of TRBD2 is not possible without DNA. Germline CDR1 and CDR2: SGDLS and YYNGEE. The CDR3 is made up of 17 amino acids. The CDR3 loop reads CASKGRSSGAATDTQYF.

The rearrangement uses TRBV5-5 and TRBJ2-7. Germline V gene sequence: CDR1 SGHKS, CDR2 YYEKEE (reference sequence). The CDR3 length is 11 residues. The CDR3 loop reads CASTSRHEQYF.

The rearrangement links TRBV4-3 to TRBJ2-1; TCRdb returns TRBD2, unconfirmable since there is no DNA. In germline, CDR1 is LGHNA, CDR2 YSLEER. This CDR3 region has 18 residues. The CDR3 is CASSQEFAGGRTYNEQFF.

CDR3 in amino acids: CASSQGLGPHNEQFF. The rearrangement joins TRBV4-3 to TRBJ2-1. In germline, CDR1 is LGHNA, CDR2 YSLEER. The CDR3 sequence is 15 residues long.

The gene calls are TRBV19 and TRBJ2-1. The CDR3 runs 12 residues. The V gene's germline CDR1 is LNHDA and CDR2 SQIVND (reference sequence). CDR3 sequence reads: CASSTLGNEQFF.

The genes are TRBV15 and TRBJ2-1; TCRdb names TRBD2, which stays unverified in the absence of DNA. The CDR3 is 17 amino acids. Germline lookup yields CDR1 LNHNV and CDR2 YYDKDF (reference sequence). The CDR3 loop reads CATSRRSGSGRFDEQFF.

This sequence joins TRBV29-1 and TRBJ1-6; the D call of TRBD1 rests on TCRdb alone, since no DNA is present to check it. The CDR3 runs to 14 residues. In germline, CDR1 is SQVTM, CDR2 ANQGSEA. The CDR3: CSVSSGQGESPLHF.

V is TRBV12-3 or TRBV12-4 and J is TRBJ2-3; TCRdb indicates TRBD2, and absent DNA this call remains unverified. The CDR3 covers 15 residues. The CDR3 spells CASRRLAGGGDTQYF.

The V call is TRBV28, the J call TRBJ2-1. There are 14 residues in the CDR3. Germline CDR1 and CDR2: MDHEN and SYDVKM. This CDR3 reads CASSSRLTIDEQFF.

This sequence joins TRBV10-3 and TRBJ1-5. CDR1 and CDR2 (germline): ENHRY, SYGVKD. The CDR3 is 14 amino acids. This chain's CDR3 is CAISGGGPRQPQHF.

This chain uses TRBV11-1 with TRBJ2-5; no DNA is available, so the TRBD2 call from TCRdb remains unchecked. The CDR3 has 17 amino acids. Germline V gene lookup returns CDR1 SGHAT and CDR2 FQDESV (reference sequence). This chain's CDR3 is CASSLGLAGGFQETQYF.

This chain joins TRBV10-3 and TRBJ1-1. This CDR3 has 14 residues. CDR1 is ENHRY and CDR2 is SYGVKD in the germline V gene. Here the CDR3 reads CATVSLQGGTEAFF.

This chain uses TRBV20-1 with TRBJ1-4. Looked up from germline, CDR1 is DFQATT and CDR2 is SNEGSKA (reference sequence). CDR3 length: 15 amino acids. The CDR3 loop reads CSASGAGTLNEKLFF.

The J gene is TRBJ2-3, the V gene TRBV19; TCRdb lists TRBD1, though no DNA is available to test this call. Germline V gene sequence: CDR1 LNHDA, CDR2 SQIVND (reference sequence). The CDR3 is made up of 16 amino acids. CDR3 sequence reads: CASSARDSYSTDTQYF.

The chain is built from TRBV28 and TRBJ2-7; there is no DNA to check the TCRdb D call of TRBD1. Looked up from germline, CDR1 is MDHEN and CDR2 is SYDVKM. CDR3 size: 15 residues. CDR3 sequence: CASSRGNSVGYEQYF.